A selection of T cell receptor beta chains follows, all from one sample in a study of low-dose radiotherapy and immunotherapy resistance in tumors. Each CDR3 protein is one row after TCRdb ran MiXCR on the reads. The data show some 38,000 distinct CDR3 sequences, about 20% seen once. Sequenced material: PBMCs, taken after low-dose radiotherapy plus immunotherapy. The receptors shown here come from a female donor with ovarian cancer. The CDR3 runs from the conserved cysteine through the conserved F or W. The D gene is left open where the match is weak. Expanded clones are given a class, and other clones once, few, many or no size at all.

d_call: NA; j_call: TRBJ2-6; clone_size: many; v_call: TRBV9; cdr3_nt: TGTGCCAGCAGCCCGCCCGGCGGATCTGGGGCCAACGTCCTGACTTTC; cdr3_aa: CASSPPGGSGANVLTF
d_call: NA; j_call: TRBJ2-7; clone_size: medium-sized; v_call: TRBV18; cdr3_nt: TGTGCCAGCTCACCACGACCGGGGACCTACGAGCAGTACTTC; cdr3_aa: CASSPRPGTYEQYF
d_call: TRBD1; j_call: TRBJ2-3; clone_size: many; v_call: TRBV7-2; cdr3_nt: TGTGCCAGCAGCAACAGGGGTAGGGCTTCCGGGTCTATGGATACGCAGTATTTT; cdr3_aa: CASSNRGRASGSMDTQYF
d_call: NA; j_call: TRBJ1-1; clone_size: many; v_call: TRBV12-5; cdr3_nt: TGTGCTAGTGGTTTGGTAGGCAGGAGAGCTTTCTTT; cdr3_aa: CASGLVGRRAFF
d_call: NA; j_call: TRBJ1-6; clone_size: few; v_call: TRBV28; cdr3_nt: TGTGCCAGCAGTGGGGAGAGGGGTCGGTCACCCCTCCACTTT; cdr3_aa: CASSGERGRSPLHF
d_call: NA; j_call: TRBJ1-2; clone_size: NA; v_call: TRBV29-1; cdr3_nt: TGCAGCGTACCTCTCGAGGGCGGGGACGGCGCCTATGGCTACACCTTC; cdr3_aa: CSVPLEGGDGAYGYTF
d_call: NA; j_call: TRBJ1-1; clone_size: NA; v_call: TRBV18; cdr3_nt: TGTGCCAGCTCATCCACTCTCCAGCAGAACACTGAAGCTTTCTTT; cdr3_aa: CASSSTLQQNTEAFF
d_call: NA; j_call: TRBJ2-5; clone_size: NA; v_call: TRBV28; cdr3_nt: TGTGCCAGCAGCCGGCAGGGTTTGAAGACCCAGTACTTC; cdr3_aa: CASSRQGLKTQYF
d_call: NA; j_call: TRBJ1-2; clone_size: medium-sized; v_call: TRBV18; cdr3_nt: TGTGCCAGCTCGGCCGACCGAGGAGCTAACTATGGCTACACCTTC; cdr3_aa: CASSADRGANYGYTF
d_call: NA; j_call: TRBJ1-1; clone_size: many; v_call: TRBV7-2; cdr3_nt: TGTGCCAGCAGACGCCCGGGAAACACTGAAGCTTTCTTT; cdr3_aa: CASRRPGNTEAFF
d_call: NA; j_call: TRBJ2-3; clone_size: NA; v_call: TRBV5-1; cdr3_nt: TGCGCCAGCAGCTTGGGGGGCCAGACAGATACGCAGTATTTT; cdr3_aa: CASSLGGQTDTQYF
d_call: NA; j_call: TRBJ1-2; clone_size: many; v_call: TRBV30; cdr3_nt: TGTGCCTGGAGTACGGACACTACCTATGGCTACACCTTC; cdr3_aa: CAWSTDTTYGYTF
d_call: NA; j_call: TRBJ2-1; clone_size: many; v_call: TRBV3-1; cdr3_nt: TGTGCCAGCAGTCAGGGAAATGAGCAGTTCTTC; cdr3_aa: CASSQGNEQFF
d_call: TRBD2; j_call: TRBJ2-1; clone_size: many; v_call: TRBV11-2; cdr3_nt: TGTGCCAGCAGTCGGACTAGCGGTCGAAATGAGCAGTTCTTC; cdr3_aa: CASSRTSGRNEQFF
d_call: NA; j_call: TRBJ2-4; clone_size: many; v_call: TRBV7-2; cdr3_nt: TGTGCCAGCAGCTCGAGTGGGAGGCCCACCTTAGCCAAAAACATTCAGTACTTC; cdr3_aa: CASSSSGRPTLAKNIQYF
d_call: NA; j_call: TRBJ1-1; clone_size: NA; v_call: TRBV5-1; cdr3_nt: TGCGTCAGCAGCTTGGGGGGCAGCAACACTGAAGCTTTCTTT; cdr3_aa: CVSSLGGSNTEAFF
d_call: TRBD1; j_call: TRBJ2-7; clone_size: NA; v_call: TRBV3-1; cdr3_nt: TGTGCCAGCAGCCTCGCGGACAGGGCCTACGAGCAGTACTTC; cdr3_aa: CASSLADRAYEQYF
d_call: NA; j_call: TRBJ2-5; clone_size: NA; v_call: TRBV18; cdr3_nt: TGTGCCAGCTCACTCTCTATGGAAGAGACCCAGTACTTC; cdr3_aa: CASSLSMEETQYF
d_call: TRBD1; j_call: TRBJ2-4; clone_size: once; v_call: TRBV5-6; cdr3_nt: TGTGCCAGCAGCCTCCAAGGGACAGGTCTCGTGGTGTGGTACTTC; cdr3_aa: CASSLQGTGLVVWYF
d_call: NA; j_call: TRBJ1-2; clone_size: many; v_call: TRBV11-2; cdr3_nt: TGTGCCAGCAGCTTATCCACCATATACTATGGCTACACCTTC; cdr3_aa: CASSLSTIYYGYTF
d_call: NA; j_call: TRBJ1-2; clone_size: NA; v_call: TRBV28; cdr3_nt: TGTGCCAGCACTTATAAGAGCGGGACGCGAGGCTACACCTTC; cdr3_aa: CASTYKSGTRGYTF
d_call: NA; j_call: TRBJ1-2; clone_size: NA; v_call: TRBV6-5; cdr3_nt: TGTGCCAGCAGTTACTCGCGGAACAACTATGGCTACACCTTC; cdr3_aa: CASSYSRNNYGYTF
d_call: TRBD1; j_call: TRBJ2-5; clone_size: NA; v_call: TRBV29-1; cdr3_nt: TGCAGTGCCCCGACCGGGACAGGGGATCGCGTAGAGACCCAGTACTTC; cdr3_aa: CSAPTGTGDRVETQYF
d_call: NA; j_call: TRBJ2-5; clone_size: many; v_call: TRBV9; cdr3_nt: TGTGCCAGCAGCGCTAGCGGGACAGGGATCGAGACCCAGTACTTC; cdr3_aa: CASSASGTGIETQYF
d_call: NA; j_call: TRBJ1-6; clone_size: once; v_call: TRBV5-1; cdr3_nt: TGCGCCAGCGCCCGGGGATGGGTTCATAATTCACCCCTCCACTTT; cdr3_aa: CASARGWVHNSPLHF
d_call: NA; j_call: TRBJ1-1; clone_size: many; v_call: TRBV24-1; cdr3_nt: TGTGCCACCAGCCGAGGGGGTGAAGCTTTCTTT; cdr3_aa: CATSRGGEAFF
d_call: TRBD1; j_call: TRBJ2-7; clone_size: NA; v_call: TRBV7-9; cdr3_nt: TGTGCCAGCAGTCCCGACGGGACAGGGGAGTACGAGCAGTACTTC; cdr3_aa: CASSPDGTGEYEQYF
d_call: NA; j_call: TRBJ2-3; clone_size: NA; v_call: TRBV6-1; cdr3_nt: TGTGCCAGCAGGGTGCCGTCAGGGGGGGATACGCAGTATTTT; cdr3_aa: CASRVPSGGDTQYF
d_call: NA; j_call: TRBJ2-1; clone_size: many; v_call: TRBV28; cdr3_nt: TGTGCCAGCAGTTGGAAGGTCAATGAGCAGTTCTTC; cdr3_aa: CASSWKVNEQFF
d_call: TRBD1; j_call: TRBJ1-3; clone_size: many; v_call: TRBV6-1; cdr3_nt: TGTGCCAGCCGGAACAGGGGGCCTGGAAACACCATATATTTT; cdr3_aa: CASRNRGPGNTIYF
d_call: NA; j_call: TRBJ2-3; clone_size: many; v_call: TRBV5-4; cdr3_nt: TGTGCCAGCAGTTATTATAGTTCGCATACGCAGTATTTT; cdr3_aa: CASSYYSSHTQYF
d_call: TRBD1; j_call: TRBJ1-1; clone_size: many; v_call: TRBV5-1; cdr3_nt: TGCGCCAGCAGCTTGGTTTACAGGGGGCTGAACACTGAAGCTTTCTTT; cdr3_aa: CASSLVYRGLNTEAFF
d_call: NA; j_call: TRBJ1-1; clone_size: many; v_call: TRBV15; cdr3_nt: TGTGCCACCAGCAGCCAAACACCCTACACTGAAGCTTTCTTT; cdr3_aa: CATSSQTPYTEAFF
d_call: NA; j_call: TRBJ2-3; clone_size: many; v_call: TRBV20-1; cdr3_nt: TGCAGTGCGGAATCTAGCATCCGCACAGATACGCAGTATTTT; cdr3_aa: CSAESSIRTDTQYF
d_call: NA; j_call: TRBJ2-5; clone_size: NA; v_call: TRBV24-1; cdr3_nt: TGTGCCACCAGTGATGTCCGGGGCTCTCAAGAGACCCAGTACTTC; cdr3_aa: CATSDVRGSQETQYF
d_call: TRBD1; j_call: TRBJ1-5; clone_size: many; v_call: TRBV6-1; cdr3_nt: TGTGCCAGCAGTGAACCGGCAGGGGGACGTGGACAGCCCCAGCATTTT; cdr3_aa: CASSEPAGGRGQPQHF